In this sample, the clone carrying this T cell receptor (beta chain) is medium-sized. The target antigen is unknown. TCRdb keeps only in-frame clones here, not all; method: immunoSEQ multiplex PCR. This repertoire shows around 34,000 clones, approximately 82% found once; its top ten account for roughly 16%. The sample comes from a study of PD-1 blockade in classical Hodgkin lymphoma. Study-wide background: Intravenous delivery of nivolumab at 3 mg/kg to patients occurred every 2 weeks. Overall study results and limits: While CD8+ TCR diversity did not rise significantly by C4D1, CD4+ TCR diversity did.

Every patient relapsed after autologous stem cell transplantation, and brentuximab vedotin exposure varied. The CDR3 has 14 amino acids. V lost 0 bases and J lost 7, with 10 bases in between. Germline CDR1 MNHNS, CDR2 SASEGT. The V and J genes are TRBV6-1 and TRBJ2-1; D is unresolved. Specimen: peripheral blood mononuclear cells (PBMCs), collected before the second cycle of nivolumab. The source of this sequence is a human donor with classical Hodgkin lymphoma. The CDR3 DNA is TGTGCCAGCAGTGAAGCGGCTCTGGGAAATGAGCAGTTCTTC. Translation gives CASSEAALGNEQFF.